This T cell receptor beta chain was found in a study of blood T cell repertoires in COVID-19. Study at large: Samples came from the United States, Italy and Spain, spanning acute and convalescent COVID-19.

This clone was counted only a few times. Only in-frame clones appear in the TCRdb table, and some are missing; sequencing was by immunoSEQ multiplex PCR. Here the sample spans around 150,000 clones, about 89% being singletons. The V gene lost 7 bases and the J gene lost 1 base, with 13 bases spanning the gap. There are 13 residues in the CDR3. Looked up from germline, CDR1 is SQVTM and CDR2 is ANQGSEA. The chain uses TRBV29-1 and TRBJ1-1; D perhaps matches TRBD1 (5 bases). The TCR was taken from a man aged 60-69 years with acute or convalescent COVID-19. The sequencing input was peripheral blood. DNA for the CDR3: TGCAGCGGGGCGGACAACCAGAACACTGAAGCTTTCTTT. This sequence encodes CSGADNQNTEAFF.